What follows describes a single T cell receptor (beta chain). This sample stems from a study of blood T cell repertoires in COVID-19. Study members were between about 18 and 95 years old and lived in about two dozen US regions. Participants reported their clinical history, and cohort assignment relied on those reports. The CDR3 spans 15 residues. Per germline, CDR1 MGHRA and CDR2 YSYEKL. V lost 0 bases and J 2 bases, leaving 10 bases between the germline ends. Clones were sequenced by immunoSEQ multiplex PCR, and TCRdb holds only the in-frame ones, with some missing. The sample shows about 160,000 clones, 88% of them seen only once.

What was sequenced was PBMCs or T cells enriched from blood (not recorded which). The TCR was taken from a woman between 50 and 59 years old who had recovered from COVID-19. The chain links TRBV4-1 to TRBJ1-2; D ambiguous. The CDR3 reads CASSQEWLANYGYTF. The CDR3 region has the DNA TGCGCCAGCAGCCAAGAGTGGTTGGCAAACTATGGCTACACCTTC.